Presented here are 4 T cell receptor beta chains from one specimen sequenced in a study of shared clonotypes between healthy human individuals. Method: immunoSEQ multiplex PCR; TCRdb's copy keeps in-frame clones and lacks some. The data contain roughly 2.2 million clones, over 85% of them seen just once; the ten biggest clones take up around 0.4%. The sample comprised naive CD4+ T cells from PBMCs. Subset: CD45RA+ positively selected. The receptors were sampled from a man younger than 30 in good health. Some clones in this sample may be carry-over from other donors' samples.

Worth noting for this clone: Other DNA sequences from this sample encode an identical CDR3 as well. The V gene is TRBV2, the J gene TRBJ2-2; no firm D call. V lost 1 base to trimming and J lost 0 bases, with 6 bases between them. The germline V gene has CDR1 SNHLY and CDR2 FYNNEI. CDR3 size: 15 residues. This chain's CDR3 is CASSEGLANTGELFF. CDR3 nucleotides: TGTGCCAGCAGTGAAGGGTTAGCGAACACCGGGGAGCTGTTTTTT.

The V and J genes are TRBV11-2 and TRBJ1-4; D perhaps matches TRBD1 (6 bases). The CDR3 spans 11 residues. The V end lost 11 bases, the J end lost 8 bases, and 12 bases lay between the germline ends. Germline loops: CDR1 SGHAT, CDR2 FQNNGV. In DNA, the CDR3 is TGTGCCTCCGGAGGGGGAGAAAAACTGTTTTTT. It encodes CASGGGEKLFF.

The chain employs TRBV6-5 and TRBJ2-5; maybe TRBD2 (5 bases). V gave up 8 bases and J gave up 5 bases, with 15 bases separating them. The CDR3 loop spans 13 amino acids. Germline-derived CDR1 and CDR2 are MNHEY and SVGAGI. This CDR3 is CASASGVYETQYF. CDR3 DNA: TGTGCCAGCGCGTCCGGGGTGTATGAGACCCAGTACTTC.

The gene calls are TRBV28 and TRBJ2-2, with D possibly being TRBD1 (5 bases). Germline V gene data show CDR1 as MDHEN and CDR2 as SYDVKM. With 4 bases removed from V and 8 bases from J, the gap between germline ends came to 17 bases. The CDR3 extends over 15 amino acids. CDR3 protein: CASSSTRAPGGELFF. The CDR3 DNA reads as TGTGCCAGCAGTTCCACACGGGCCCCAGGGGGGGAGCTGTTTTTT. Together with reference TRBV28 and TRBJ2-2, the CDR3 gives the full variable domain: DVKVTQSSRYLVKRTGEKVFLECVQDMDHENMFWYRQDPGLGLRLIYFSYDVKMKEKGDIPEGYSVSREKKERFSLILESASTNQTSMYLCASSSTRAPGGELFFGEGSRLTVL.